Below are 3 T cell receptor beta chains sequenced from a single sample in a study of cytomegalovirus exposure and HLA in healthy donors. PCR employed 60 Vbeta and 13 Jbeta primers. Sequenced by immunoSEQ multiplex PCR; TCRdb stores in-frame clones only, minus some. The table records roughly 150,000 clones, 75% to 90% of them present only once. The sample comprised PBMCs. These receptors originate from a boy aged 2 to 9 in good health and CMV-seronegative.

The CDR3 region is CASSLIIVTGSNQPQHF. The CDR3 coding sequence is TGTGCCAGCAGCTTGATTATAGTAACAGGGAGTAATCAGCCCCAGCATTTT. The chain joins TRBV5-8 to TRBJ1-5; weak D call: TRBD1 (6 bases). CDR1 and CDR2 (germline): SGHTS, YDEGEE. V was trimmed by 1 base and J by 4 bases, leaving 18 bases between them. The CDR3 runs to 17 residues.

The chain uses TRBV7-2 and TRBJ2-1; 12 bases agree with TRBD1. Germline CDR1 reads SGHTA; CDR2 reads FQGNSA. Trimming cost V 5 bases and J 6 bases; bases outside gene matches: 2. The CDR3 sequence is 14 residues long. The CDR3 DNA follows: TGTGCCAGCAGCACGGGACAGGGGGCCAATGAGCAGTTCTTC. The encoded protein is CASSTGQGANEQFF.

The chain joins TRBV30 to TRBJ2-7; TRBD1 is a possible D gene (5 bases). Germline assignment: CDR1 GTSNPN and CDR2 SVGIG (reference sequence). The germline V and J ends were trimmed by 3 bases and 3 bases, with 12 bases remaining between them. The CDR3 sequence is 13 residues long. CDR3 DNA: TGTGCCTGGAGCGTAGGCAGGGACTACGAGCAGTACTTC. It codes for CAWSVGRDYEQYF. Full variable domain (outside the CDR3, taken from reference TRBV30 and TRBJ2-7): SQTIHQWPATLVQPVGSPLSLECTVEGTSNPNLYWYRQAAGRGLQLLFYSVGIGQISSEVPQNLSASRPQDRQFILSSKKLLLSDSGFYLCAWSVGRDYEQYFGPGTRLTVT.